This paragraph reports one TCR beta chain. What it recognizes is unknown. Within the sample, other DNA sequences also encode this same CDR3. The data were taken from a study of shared clonotypes between healthy human individuals. Profiling relied on immunoSEQ multiplex PCR, and the TCRdb table lists in-frame clones only, not all of them. This sample has 450,000 to 700,000 clones, with around 95% found just once. General study points: Between a handful of donors, naive CD4 clonotypes were shared at a level of about 5%.

Cells designated naive CD8 were CD45RO-negative and were positively selected for CCR7, with terminally differentiated effector memory CD45RA+ cells excluded. V shed 2 bases and J shed 1 base, with 9 bases lying between them. The CDR3 consists of 14 residues. Per the germline V gene, CDR1 is MDHEN and CDR2 is SYDVKM. The TCR comes from a woman under 40 in good health. Material: naive CD8+ T cells sorted from blood. This chain uses TRBV28 with TRBJ2-7, with D tentatively TRBD1 (6 bases). The CDR3 DNA follows: TGTGCCAGCAGTTTAGCAGGGGAATCCTACGAGCAGTACTTC. Its translation is CASSLAGESYEQYF.